This entry lists 27 T cell receptor beta chains sequenced from one sample in a study of T cell responses to AZD1222 COVID-19 vaccine. Sequencing used immunoSEQ multiplex PCR; TCRdb keeps in-frame clones, though not all of them. The table shows more than 110,000 clones, with approximately 90% occurring only once. The source material was peripheral blood, sampled on day 0 of AZD1222 vaccination. The receptors derive from an adult in good health.

Only one count was recorded for this clone. Other nucleotide sequences in the sample specify the same CDR3. This chain uses TRBV18 with TRBJ2-7; D is ambiguous. The germline V gene has CDR1 KGHSH and CDR2 LQKENI. The CDR3 runs to 12 residues. Trimming shortened V by 3 bases and J by 0 bases, and 3 bases separated the two germline ends. The CDR3 sequence is CASSPDSYEQYF. CDR3 bases: TGTGCCAGCTCACCTGACTCCTACGAGCAGTACTTC.

This chain connects TRBV6-5 to TRBJ2-1; D ambiguous. There are 13 residues in the CDR3. V was trimmed by 6 bases and J by 5 bases, leaving 11 bases between them. The germline V gene has CDR1 MNHEY and CDR2 SVGAGI. The CDR3: CASRHGRNNEQFF. The CDR3 nucleotides read TGTGCCAGCAGACATGGCCGTAACAATGAGCAGTTCTTC.

The V and J genes are TRBV27 and TRBJ2-1; tentative D call: TRBD2 (7 bases). Germline V gives CDR1 MNHEY, CDR2 SMNVEV (reference sequence). This CDR3 spans 16 amino acids. Trimming stripped 1 base from V and 0 bases from J, with 10 bases between. The CDR3 coding sequence is TGTGCCAGCAGTTTATTGGGGGGGGCCTCCTACAATGAGCAGTTCTTC. Amino acids: CASSLLGGASYNEQFF.

V and J are TRBV7-8 and TRBJ1-5; 7 bases match TRBD1. Germline V gene data show CDR1 as SGHVS and CDR2 as FQNEAQ. V trimming: 5 bases; J trimming: 7 bases; junction bases outside the gene matches: 8. The length of the CDR3 is 14 residues. The CDR3 loop reads CASSLRQGGQPQHF. The CDR3 DNA reads TGTGCCAGCAGCCTAAGACAGGGAGGACAGCCCCAGCATTTT.

The CDR3 bases are TGTGCCAGCAGCGCACCAGGGGGCGCGGTCTATGGCTACACCTTC. The encoded protein is CASSAPGGAVYGYTF. The chain is built from TRBV9 and TRBJ1-2, with 8 positions matching TRBD1. From germline, CDR1 is SGDLS and CDR2 YYNGEE. The CDR3 contains 15 residues. J was trimmed by 4 bases and V by 3 bases; bases with no gene match: 8.

V and J are TRBV11-2 and TRBJ2-7; perhaps TRBD2 as D (6 bases). Germline CDR1 is SGHAT and CDR2 is FQNNGV. The CDR3 is 14 residues long. The V and J ends lost 1 base and 5 bases respectively, with 12 bases between them. CDR3 protein: CASSLVRSGDEQYF. DNA of the CDR3: TGTGCCAGCAGCTTAGTAAGGTCGGGGGACGAGCAGTACTTC.

The gene calls are TRBV28 and TRBJ2-3, with D hard to call. The CDR3 extends over 14 amino acids. Germline CDR1 is MDHEN and CDR2 is SYDVKM. Deletions cut 10 bases from V and 4 bases from J, with 18 bases between. The CDR3: CATSLPVFSDTQYF. The CDR3 region has the DNA TGTGCCACCTCACTGCCCGTGTTTTCAGATACGCAGTATTTT.

This rearrangement joins TRBV27 to TRBJ1-6; maybe TRBD1 (5 bases). The V gene lost 4 bases and the J gene lost 0 bases, with 10 bases spanning the gap. Germline V gene lookup returns CDR1 MNHEY and CDR2 SMNVEV (reference sequence). The CDR3 loop spans 16 amino acids. The CDR3 coding sequence is TGTGCCAGCAGTTCGGCGGGGACCTCCTATAATTCACCCCTCCACTTT. Its protein product is CASSSAGTSYNSPLHF.

The chain carries TRBV18 and TRBJ1-1, with D tentatively TRBD1 (5 bases). The length of the CDR3 is 17 residues. The V gene's germline CDR1 is KGHSH and CDR2 LQKENI. The germline V and J ends were trimmed by 6 bases and 0 bases, with 20 bases remaining between them. This CDR3 reads CASSPLYEGNMNTEAFF. The CDR3 region has the DNA TGTGCCAGCTCCCCCCTTTACGAGGGGAACATGAACACTGAAGCTTTCTTT. Variable domain in full (rest from reference TRBV18 and TRBJ1-1): NAGVMQNPRHLVRRRGQEARLRCSPMKGHSHVYWYRQLPEEGLKFMVYLQKENIIDESGMPKERFSAEFPKEGPSILRIQQVVRGDSAAYFCASSPLYEGNMNTEAFFGQGTRLTVV.

This clone was seen just once. The chain recombines TRBV3-1 (or the pseudogene TRBV3-2) with TRBJ2-7; TRBD2 matches at 12 bases. Germline V gene lookup returns CDR1 LGHDT and CDR2 YNNKEL (reference sequence). V was pared by 6 bases and J by 3 bases, with 6 bases of the junction left unmatched. This CDR3 comprises 15 residues. CDR3 DNA: TGTGCCAGCAGTTCGACTAGCGGGGGACTCTACGAGCAGTACTTC. Translated: CASSSTSGGLYEQYF.

For the CDR3, the DNA is TGTGCCAGCTCACAAGGACAGGGGGCCATGCAGCCCCAGCATTTT. Its protein product is CASSQGQGAMQPQHF. The gene calls are TRBV18 and TRBJ1-5; 11 bases map to TRBD1. The germline V gene encodes CDR1 KGHSH and CDR2 LQKENI. The CDR3 totals 15 residues. With V trimmed by 4 bases and J by 7 bases, 6 bases remained unmatched.

J is TRBJ2-6 and V is TRBV3-1 (or the pseudogene TRBV3-2); D not resolved. The CDR3 has 16 residues. Germline CDR1 reads LGHDT; CDR2 reads YNNKEL (reference sequence). V was trimmed by 0 bases and J by 2 bases, leaving 8 bases between them. CDR3 sequence: CASSQDVGAGANVLTF. CDR3 nucleotide sequence: TGTGCCAGCAGCCAAGATGTTGGAGCTGGGGCCAACGTCCTGACTTTC.

This chain uses TRBV27 with TRBJ2-3; 8 bases align to TRBD2. The germline CDR1 and CDR2 sequences are MNHEY and SMNVEV (reference sequence). The CDR3 runs to 16 residues. V was pared by 0 bases and J by 6 bases, with 8 bases of the junction left unmatched. This CDR3 reads CASSLSPGRARDTQYF. The CDR3 bases are TGTGCCAGCAGTTTATCTCCCGGGAGGGCCAGGGATACGCAGTATTTT.

The rearrangement links TRBV19 to TRBJ1-5; 10 bases map to TRBD1. The CDR3 extends over 15 amino acids. Unmatched junction bases numbered 12, after V lost 9 bases and J lost 7 bases. CDR1 LNHDA and CDR2 SQIVND come from the germline V gene (reference sequence). The CDR3 coding sequence is TGTGCCAGCAGGACAGGGACAGGGGTACGCCAGCCCCAGCATTTT. It is translated as CASRTGTGVRQPQHF.

The chain has TRBV7-9 and TRBJ2-1, with D uncertain. Germline V CDR1 and CDR2: SEHNR, FQNEAQ (reference sequence). The V gene lost 5 bases and the J gene lost 8 bases, with 19 bases spanning the gap. The CDR3 runs to 15 residues. CDR3 nucleotide sequence: TGTGCCAGCAGCCCCAGAATGGGTACCACCCATGAGCAGTTCTTC. Its translation is CASSPRMGTTHEQFF.

This clone came up once. V is TRBV2 and J is TRBJ2-7; D uncertain. V was cut by 8 bases and J by 2 bases, with 16 bases left in between. The CDR3 is made up of 14 amino acids. Germline V gene lookup returns CDR1 SNHLY and CDR2 FYNNEI. In DNA form, the CDR3 reads TGTGCCAGCGTCAAAAACTCAGTAGCCTACGAGCAGTACTTC. This sequence encodes CASVKNSVAYEQYF.

This chain uses TRBV11-2 with TRBJ1-5; D is perhaps TRBD1 (5 bases). The V end lost 3 bases, the J end lost 5 bases, and 14 bases lay between the germline ends. CDR3 length equals 15 residues. Germline V gene data show CDR1 as SGHAT and CDR2 as FQNNGV. The CDR3 spells CASSLMGWGHQPQHF. CDR3 nucleotide sequence: TGTGCCAGCAGCTTGATGGGTTGGGGCCATCAGCCCCAGCATTTT.

J is TRBJ1-1 and V is TRBV29-1; D uncertain. The CDR3 has 14 amino acids. CDR1 and CDR2 from the germline V gene are SQVTM and ANQGSEA. The V end lost 2 bases, the J end lost 0 bases, and 10 bases lay between the germline ends. CDR3 amino acids: CSVEMHGLNTEAFF. CDR3 coding DNA: TGCAGCGTTGAAATGCACGGGTTGAACACTGAAGCTTTCTTT.

The CDR3 DNA is TGCGCCAGCAGCCCGTGGGCCACCGGGGACAGAAACCATGGCTACACCTTC. This encodes CASSPWATGDRNHGYTF. The chain employs TRBV5-1 and TRBJ1-2; TRBD1 matches at 7 bases. The CDR3 contains 17 residues. V shed 4 bases, J shed 6 bases, and the junction held 18 bases outside the gene matches. Germline CDR1 reads SGHRS; CDR2 reads YFSETQ.

The chain recombines TRBV3-1 (or the pseudogene TRBV3-2) with TRBJ1-1; D might be TRBD1 (5 bases). This CDR3 has 14 amino acids. Germline V CDR1 and CDR2: LGHDT, YNNKEL (reference sequence). V lost 5 bases and J lost 4, with 14 bases in between. CDR3 in DNA: TGTGCCAGCAGCAGCCGGGACTCGGGCACTGAAGCTTTCTTT. Translating gives CASSSRDSGTEAFF.

V and J are TRBV7-3 and TRBJ2-7; D is uncertain. The germline V gene encodes CDR1 SGHTA and CDR2 FQGTGA. V was cut by 2 bases and J by 2 bases, with 10 bases left in between. The CDR3 totals 14 residues. The CDR3 DNA sequence: TGTGCCAGCAGCTTATCAGCCACCACCTACGAGCAGTACTTC. Translating gives CASSLSATTYEQYF.

V gene TRBV5-6 combines with J gene TRBJ2-1, with D tentatively TRBD1 or TRBD2 (5 bases each). Germline lookup yields CDR1 SGHDT and CDR2 YYEEEE. V was trimmed by 3 bases and J by 10 bases, leaving 17 bases between them. The CDR3 runs to 14 residues. The CDR3, as DNA: TGTGCCAGCAGCTCCTCCGGGACCGCGAGGGAGCAGTTCTTC. Protein: CASSSSGTAREQFF.

This clone was recorded only once. The chain couples TRBV6-5 to TRBJ1-5; 7 positions agree with TRBD1. After removal of 8 bases from V and 5 bases from J, the junction contained 6 bases not matched to a gene. The CDR3 extends over 13 amino acids. Per the germline V gene, CDR1 is MNHEY and CDR2 is SVGAGI. The CDR3 loop reads CASLRDRDQPQHF. The CDR3 DNA reads as TGTGCCAGCCTCCGGGACAGAGATCAGCCCCAGCATTTT.

The count of this clone is one. The chain employs TRBV24-1 and TRBJ2-7, with D possibly TRBD2 on 6 matching bases. The CDR3 spans 15 residues. Trimming removed 3 bases from V and 2 bases from J, with 13 bases in between. CDR1 and CDR2 (germline): KGHDR, SFDVKD. CDR3 DNA: TGTGCCACCAGTGATGCGAGGGAGGCACCCTACGAGCAGTACTTC. It encodes CATSDAREAPYEQYF.

This chain connects TRBV7-2 to TRBJ1-5; 7 nucleotides agree with TRBD1. This CDR3 has 14 amino acids. Trimming at V came to 5 bases and at J to 3 bases, leaving 4 bases not matched to a gene. The germline V gene encodes CDR1 SGHTA and CDR2 FQGNSA. CDR3 amino acids: CASSPGQNNQPQHF. DNA of the CDR3: TGTGCCAGCAGCCCGGGACAGAACAATCAGCCCCAGCATTTT.

The gene calls are TRBV5-6 and TRBJ1-1; D gene unclear. Germline V CDR1 and CDR2: SGHDT, YYEEEE. The CDR3 spans 13 residues. Trimming pared 4 bases from V and 4 bases from J, leaving 11 bases between. CDR3 residues: CASSLTLVTEAFF. The CDR3 DNA is TGTGCCAGCAGCCTCACCTTGGTCACTGAAGCTTTCTTT.

The V and J genes are TRBV12-5 and TRBJ2-1, with 9 bases fitting TRBD2. This CDR3 has 18 residues. Trimming at V came to 7 bases and at J to 6 bases, leaving 19 bases not matched to a gene. Germline V CDR1 and CDR2: LGHNT, FRNRAP. The CDR3, as DNA: TGTGCTAGTGCATCCTTACAAGCGGGGGGATTCTCCCTCAATGAGCAGTTCTTC. The encoded protein is CASASLQAGGFSLNEQFF.